What follows are 19 T cell receptor beta chains derived from one specimen sequenced in a study of Graves' ophthalmopathy and Graves' hyperthyroidism (dated by TCRdb to the late 2010s). TCRdb lists the instrument as Illumina HiSeq 2000. For repertoire sequencing, TCR beta CDR3 regions were amplified from RNA transcripts. The first round was an RT-PCR using HTBI primers with the Qiagen OneStep RT-PCR kit, and this first round was followed by a second-round multiplex PCR, then size selection and purification. The public reads were reanalyzed by TCRdb: fastp trimming at Q25, MiXCR alignment, in-frame beta chains only. Rows are combined by CDR3 protein, so each entry shows the most common genes and DNA. Present in this sample are about 230,000 distinct CDR3 sequences, around 50% of which were seen just once. In total, the top ten clones hold about half of the sample. Sequenced: peripheral blood. The receptors were sampled from an adult man with Graves' ophthalmopathy.

This clonotype was seen only a few times. The chain employs TRBV10-3 and TRBJ2-7, with D possibly TRBD1 on 6 matching bases. The V gene lost 2 bases and the J gene lost 5 bases, with 19 bases spanning the gap. The CDR3 consists of 16 residues. Germline V lookup: CDR1 ENHRY, CDR2 SYGVKD. CDR3 protein: CAISEIVFQGSHEQYF. The CDR3 DNA is TGTGCCATCAGTGAGATCGTCTTTCAGGGGTCCCACGAGCAGTACTTC.

This clonotype was seen many times. The rearrangement uses TRBV7-9 and TRBJ1-6; D not resolved. The CDR3 runs 14 residues. Germline V gives CDR1 SEHNR, CDR2 FQNEAQ (reference sequence). V lost 4 bases to trimming and J lost 4 bases, with 8 bases between them. Written as DNA, the CDR3 is TGTGCCAGCAGCTCCCTGACGTATAATTCACCCCTCCACTTT. Protein sequence: CASSSLTYNSPLHF. Drawing the rest from reference TRBV7-9 and TRBJ1-6, the complete variable domain is DTGVSQNPRHKITKRGQNVTFRCDPISEHNRLYWYRQTLGQGPEFLTYFQNEAQLEKSRLLSDRFSAERPKGSFSTLEIQRTEQGDSAMYLCASSSLTYNSPLHFGNGTRLTVT.

CDR3: CASSYRDRFSYEQYF. DNA for the CDR3: TGTGCCAGCAGTTACCGGGACAGATTTTCCTACGAGCAGTACTTC. The V and J genes are TRBV2 and TRBJ2-7; 7 nucleotides match TRBD1. The germline CDR1 and CDR2 sequences are SNHLY and FYNNEI. V lost 5 bases and J lost 1; bases outside the gene matches: 8. The length of the CDR3 is 15 residues.

V is TRBV2 and J is TRBJ1-1, with 9 bases aligning to TRBD1. This CDR3 has 16 amino acids. V was clipped by 6 bases and J by 0 bases; unmatched bases: 8. Germline V gene sequence: CDR1 SNHLY, CDR2 FYNNEI. This CDR3 reads CASSWDRVGVNTEAFF. In DNA form, the CDR3 reads TGTGCCAGCAGCTGGGACAGGGTGGGGGTGAACACTGAAGCTTTCTTT.

The chain carries TRBV25-1 and TRBJ1-2; 8 positions match TRBD1. The CDR3 length is 16 residues. V shed 10 bases and J 4 bases; nucleotides not matched to a gene: 17. Germline V gives CDR1 MGHDK, CDR2 SYGVNS. This CDR3 reads CATNTFQGQGGYGYTF. In nucleotides, the CDR3 is TGTGCCACCAACACCTTCCAAGGACAGGGTGGCTATGGCTACACCTTC.

This clonotype was observed a few times. V is TRBV4-1 and J is TRBJ2-7; the match to TRBD2 covers 8 bases. Trimming removed 1 base from V and 4 bases from J; junction bases left unmatched: 6. Germline V gene lookup returns CDR1 MGHRA and CDR2 YSYEKL. This CDR3 comprises 15 residues. The CDR3 DNA reads as TGCGCCAGCAGCCAAGCTTCGGGACTAGTATACGAGCAGTACTTC. This translates into CASSQASGLVYEQYF.

This clonotype came up a few times. This chain links TRBV29-1 with TRBJ2-5, with a weak D call TRBD1 (5 bases). The V gene's germline CDR1 is SQVTM and CDR2 ANQGSEA. CDR3 size: 13 residues. Trimming took off 5 bases at V and 5 bases at J, with 15 bases between the two ends. The CDR3 coding sequence is TGCAGCGTTCTGAGGACAAAGGGGGAGACCCAGTACTTC. It translates to CSVLRTKGETQYF.

Regarding this clonotype: This may arise from a read error, as a much more abundant clone is one base away. The CDR3 does not close with the conserved phenylalanine or tryptophan, likely indicating a read error. This sequence joins TRBV29-1 and TRBJ2-5; a weak D match, TRBD2 (6 bases). The germline V gene has CDR1 SQVTM and CDR2 ANQGSEA. V was cut by 4 bases and J by 5 bases, with 11 bases left in between. The CDR3 runs 12 residues. The DNA for the CDR3 is TGCAGCGTTGTGGAGGGCCGGGAGACCCAGTACGTC. This translates into CSVVEGRETQYV.

This clonotype was seen at least ten times. The chain recombines TRBV4-2 with TRBJ1-2, with a weak D call TRBD1 (5 bases). In germline, CDR1 is LGHNA, CDR2 YNFKEQ. Between the trimmed V and J ends, which lost 0 bases and 4 bases, there was a span of 12 bases. This CDR3 has 15 amino acids. CDR3 loop: CASSQEVGGSYGYTF. CDR3 DNA: TGTGCCAGCAGCCAAGAGGTCGGGGGGTCCTATGGCTACACCTTC.

This clonotype was observed many times. V gene TRBV29-1 combines with J gene TRBJ1-1, with no clear D. Trimming pared 1 base from V and 0 bases from J, leaving 6 bases between. This CDR3 has 13 amino acids. The germline gives CDR1 SQVTM, CDR2 ANQGSEA. CDR3 region: CSVEGRMNTEAFF. The CDR3 DNA is TGCAGCGTTGAAGGACGGATGAACACTGAAGCTTTCTTT.

This clonotype was picked up a small number of times. This chain connects TRBV4-1 to TRBJ2-7; 10 nucleotides agree with TRBD2. Trimming at V came to 0 bases and at J to 2 bases, leaving 4 bases not matched to a gene. Germline V lookup: CDR1 MGHRA, CDR2 YSYEKL. The CDR3 is 16 residues long. The CDR3 bases are TGCGCCAGCAGCCAAGATCCTAGCGGGGGAACCTACGAGCAGTACTTC. This encodes CASSQDPSGGTYEQYF.

V gene TRBV10-2 combines with J gene TRBJ2-7; perhaps TRBD2 as D (8 bases). The CDR3 consists of 14 residues. V lost 7 bases, J lost 2 bases, and 15 bases lay in between. CDR1 is WSHSY and CDR2 is SAAADI in the germline V gene. The CDR3 is CASKGAGGTYEQYF. CDR3 bases: TGCGCCAGCAAGGGGGCGGGGGGAACCTACGAGCAGTACTTC.

The rearrangement joins TRBV19 to TRBJ2-7; 9 bases are shared with TRBD1. The CDR3 covers 15 residues. The ends lost 6 bases at V and 2 bases at J; junction bases unmatched: 8. Germline loops: CDR1 LNHDA, CDR2 SQIVND (reference sequence). The CDR3 loop reads CASRATTGGTYEQYF. CDR3 in DNA: TGTGCCAGTAGGGCAACCACAGGGGGCACCTACGAGCAGTACTTC.

This clonotype came up many times. This sequence joins TRBV7-2 and TRBJ1-2; tentatively, D is TRBD1 (5 bases). Germline CDR1 reads SGHTA; CDR2 reads FQGNSA. The CDR3 contains 16 residues. V gave up 7 bases and J gave up 2 bases, with 20 bases separating them. This CDR3 reads CASTGAMGQSNYGYTF. CDR3 sequence (DNA): TGTGCCAGCACCGGAGCAATGGGGCAGTCGAACTATGGCTACACCTTC.

This sequence joins TRBV5-4 and TRBJ1-4, with D hard to call. The V end lost 0 bases, the J end lost 8 bases, and 11 bases lay between the germline ends. The germline V gene encodes CDR1 SGHNT and CDR2 YYREEE (reference sequence). The CDR3 is 14 amino acids. CDR3 sequence reads: CASSLAYLEEKLFF. CDR3 coding DNA: TGTGCCAGCAGCTTGGCGTATCTGGAGGAAAAACTGTTTTTT. The full variable domain, its missing parts supplied by reference TRBV5-4 and TRBJ1-4, is ETGVTQSPTHLIKTRGQQVTLRCSSQSGHNTVSWYQQALGQGPQFIFQYYREEENGRGNFPPRFSGLQFPNYSSELNVNALELDDSALYLCASSLAYLEEKLFFGSGTQLSVL.

This chain uses TRBV7-8 with TRBJ2-7; a weak D match, TRBD2 (7 bases). CDR1 SGHVS and CDR2 FQNEAQ come from the germline V gene. The CDR3 is 15 residues long. Trimming removed 1 base from V and 4 bases from J, with 14 bases in between. CDR3 sequence reads: CASSLGPGGGYEQYF. In nucleotides, the CDR3 is TGTGCCAGCAGCTTAGGTCCGGGGGGCGGGTACGAGCAGTACTTC.

This clonotype appeared a few times. The chain couples TRBV9 to TRBJ1-2; 9 positions match TRBD1. V lost 5 bases, J lost 8 bases, and 10 bases stayed unmatched. Germline V gene sequence: CDR1 SGDLS, CDR2 YYNGEE. This CDR3 contains 14 residues. CDR3 sequence: CASSRGGQGGGYTF. CDR3 nucleotide sequence: TGTGCCAGCAGTCGGGGGGGACAGGGAGGGGGCTACACCTTC.

The chain uses TRBV12-3 or TRBV12-4 and TRBJ2-7; D unclear. Trimming removed 6 bases at V and 3 bases at J, with 6 bases between. The CDR3 is 11 amino acids. The CDR3 bases are TGTGCCAGCAGCATGAACTACGAGCAGTACTTC. It is translated as CASSMNYEQYF.

V is TRBV11-2 and J is TRBJ1-5; D is possibly TRBD1 (6 bases). This CDR3 is 15 amino acids long. Germline CDR1 and CDR2: SGHAT and FQNNGV. Trimming cost V 3 bases and J 3 bases, with 12 bases left between them. CDR3 in DNA: TGTGCCAGCAGCTTGGTGGGGGCGGCCAATCAGCCCCAGCATTTT. Translation gives CASSLVGAANQPQHF.